This T cell receptor beta chain was sequenced during a study of blood T cells in healthy people across ages. Comment on this clonotype: Its antigen is undetermined.

A second PCR of about 7 to 12 cycles used a sample-barcoded 5' primer and a J-beta primer mix. TCRdb used MiXCR to reprocess the 5' RACE reads, holding one entry per CDR3 protein. Among some 1 million distinct CDR3 sequences listed, 40% to 45% were seen once. The amount of total RNA extracted per sample was at least 5 micrograms. V was clipped by 6 bases and J by 2 bases, with 16 bases between them. The CDR3 consists of 14 residues. CDR1 and CDR2 from the germline V gene are DFQATT and SNEGSKA (reference sequence). General observations from the study: Possibly, changes in expanded clonotypes were confounded because donor CMV status was unknown. Naive CD4+ cells and diversity were both higher in long-lived donors than in aged donors. As naive T cell percentage varied, TCR beta diversity correlated strongly with it.

The clonotype comes from a woman aged 60 to 75 in good health. This chain links TRBV20-1 with TRBJ1-2; a weak D match, TRBD1 (5 bases). Sequencing was performed on blood. CDR3 loop: CSATLRGKNYGYTF. CDR3 nucleotides: TGCAGTGCAACCCTCCGGGGCAAAAACTATGGCTACACCTTC.